This T cell receptor beta chain is from a study of T cell repertoires in cytomegalovirus infection. Study-level findings and limits: Of the TCR beta families, the public ones yielded a cumulative frequency that identified carriers of CMV plus the relevant HLA.

The CDR3 consists of 15 residues. Per germline, CDR1 MNHEY and CDR2 SMNVEV (reference sequence). V was shortened by 3 bases and J by 4 bases, with 15 bases between the two germline ends. This clonotype was found a few times. As yet, its antigen is unknown. TCRdb fed the reads into MiXCR, producing one record per CDR3 protein. The top ten clones hold around 4.5% of a sample with about 320,000 distinct CDR3 sequences, around 9.5% of them seen once. The source is a human donor in good health (CMV status not recorded). Some clones in this sample may be carry-over from other donors' samples. Source material: PBMCs. The chain couples TRBV27 to TRBJ1-1; D is unclear. CDR3 nucleotide sequence: TGTGCCAGCAGTTTCGAAGGGCGGCGGGGCACTGAAGCTTTCTTT. This encodes CASSFEGRRGTEAFF.